This T cell receptor (beta chain) appears in the sequencing data of a study of tumor-infiltrating lymphocytes in localized non-small cell lung cancer. Study information: Several tumor histologies, both smoking statuses, and some post-neoadjuvant chemotherapy samples were included.

Concerning this clone itself: Its antigen is not known.

Libraries were prepared by immunoSEQ multiplex PCR; TCRdb keeps only in-frame clonotypes and omits some of them. Of 9,500 to 13,000 clones in the sample, around 76% were seen once. The length of the CDR3 is 17 residues. The V end was cut by 1 base, the J end by 0 bases, with 15 bases between. Whole-study results and caveats: Each assay used a separate piece of the same tissue. Available tissue quantity limited TCR sequencing to a patient subset. Immunotypes IM1 and IM2 had similar TCR-derived T-cell fractions.

The chain uses TRBV23-1 and TRBJ2-5; tentatively, D is TRBD1 or TRBD2 (5 bases each). TRBV23-1 is noted as an ORF with a role that remains uncertain. This receptor was identified in a human donor with non-small cell lung cancer. Sequenced: uninvolved lung tissue not adjacent to the tumor. The CDR3 reads CASSQCSRELYQETQYF. CDR3 nucleotides: TGCGCCAGCAGTCAATGTAGCAGGGAGTTATACCAAGAGACCCAGTACTTC.